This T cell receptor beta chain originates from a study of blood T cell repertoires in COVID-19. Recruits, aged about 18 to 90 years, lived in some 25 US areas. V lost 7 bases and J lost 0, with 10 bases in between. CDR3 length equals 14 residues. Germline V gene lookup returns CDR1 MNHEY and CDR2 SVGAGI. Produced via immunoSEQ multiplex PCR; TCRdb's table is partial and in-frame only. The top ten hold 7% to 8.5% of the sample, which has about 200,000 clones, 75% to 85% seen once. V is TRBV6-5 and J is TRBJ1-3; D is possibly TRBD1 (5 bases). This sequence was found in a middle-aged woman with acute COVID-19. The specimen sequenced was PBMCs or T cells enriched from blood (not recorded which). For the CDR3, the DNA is TGTGCCAGCAAAAGGGGATTCTCTGGAAACACCATATATTTT. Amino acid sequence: CASKRGFSGNTIYF.